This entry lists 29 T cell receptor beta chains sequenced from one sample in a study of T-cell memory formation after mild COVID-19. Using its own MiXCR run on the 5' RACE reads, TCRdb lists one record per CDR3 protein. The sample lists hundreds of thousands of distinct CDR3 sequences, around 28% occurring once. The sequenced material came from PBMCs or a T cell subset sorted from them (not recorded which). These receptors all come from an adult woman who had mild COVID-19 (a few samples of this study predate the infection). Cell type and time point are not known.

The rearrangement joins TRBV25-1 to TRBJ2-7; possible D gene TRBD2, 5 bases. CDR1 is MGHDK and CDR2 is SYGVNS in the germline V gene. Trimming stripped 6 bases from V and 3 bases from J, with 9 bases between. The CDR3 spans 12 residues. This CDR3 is CASRGLSYEQYF. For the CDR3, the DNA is TGTGCCAGCAGAGGACTGAGCTACGAGCAGTACTTC.

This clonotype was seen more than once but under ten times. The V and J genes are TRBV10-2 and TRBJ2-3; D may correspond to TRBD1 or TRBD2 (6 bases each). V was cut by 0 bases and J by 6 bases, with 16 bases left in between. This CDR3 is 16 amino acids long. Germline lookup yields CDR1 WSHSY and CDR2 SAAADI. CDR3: CASSESLTGGGDTQYF. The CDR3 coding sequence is TGCGCCAGCAGTGAGTCGCTTACCGGAGGGGGGGATACGCAGTATTTT.

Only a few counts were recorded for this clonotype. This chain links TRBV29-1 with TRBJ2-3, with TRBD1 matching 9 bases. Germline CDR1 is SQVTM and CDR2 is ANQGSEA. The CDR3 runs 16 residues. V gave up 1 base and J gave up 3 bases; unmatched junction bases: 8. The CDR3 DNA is TGCAGCGTTGAAGTCGGACAGGGGTGGGGTACAGATACGCAGTATTTT. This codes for CSVEVGQGWGTDTQYF.

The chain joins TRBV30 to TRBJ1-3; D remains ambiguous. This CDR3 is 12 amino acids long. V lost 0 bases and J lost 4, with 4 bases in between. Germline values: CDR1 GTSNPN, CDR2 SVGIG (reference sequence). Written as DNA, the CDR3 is TGTGCCTGGAGTGTAGGGGGAAACACCATATATTTT. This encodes CAWSVGGNTIYF.

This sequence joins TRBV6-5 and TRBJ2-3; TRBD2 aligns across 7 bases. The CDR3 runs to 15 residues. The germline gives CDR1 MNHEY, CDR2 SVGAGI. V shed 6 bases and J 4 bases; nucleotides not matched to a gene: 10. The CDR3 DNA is TGTGCCAGCAGCGACGGACTAGTGTCCCCAGATACGCAGTATTTT. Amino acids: CASSDGLVSPDTQYF.

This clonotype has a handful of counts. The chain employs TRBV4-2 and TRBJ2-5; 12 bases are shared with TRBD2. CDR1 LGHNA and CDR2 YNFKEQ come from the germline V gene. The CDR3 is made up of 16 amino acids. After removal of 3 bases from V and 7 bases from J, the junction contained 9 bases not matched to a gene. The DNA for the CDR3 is TGTGCCAGCAGCCAGCGACTAGCGGGAGAGGATATGACCCAGTACTTC. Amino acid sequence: CASSQRLAGEDMTQYF.

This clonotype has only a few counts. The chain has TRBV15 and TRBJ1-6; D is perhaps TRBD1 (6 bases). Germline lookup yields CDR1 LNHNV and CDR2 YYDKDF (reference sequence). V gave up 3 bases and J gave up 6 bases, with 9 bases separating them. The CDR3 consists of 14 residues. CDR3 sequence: CATSRGQPNSPLHF. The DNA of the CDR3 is TGTGCCACCAGCAGGGGACAACCTAATTCACCCCTCCACTTT. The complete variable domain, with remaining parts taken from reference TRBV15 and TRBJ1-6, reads DAMVIQNPRYQVTQFGKPVTLSCSQTLNHNVMYWYQQKSSQAPKLLFHYYDKDFNNEADTPDNFQSRRPNTSFCFLDIRSPGLGDTAMYLCATSRGQPNSPLHFGNGTRLTVT.

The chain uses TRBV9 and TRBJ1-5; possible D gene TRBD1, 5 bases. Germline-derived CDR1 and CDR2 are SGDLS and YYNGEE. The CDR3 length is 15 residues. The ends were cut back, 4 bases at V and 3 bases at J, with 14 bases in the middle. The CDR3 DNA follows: TGTGCCAGCAGCCCTACAAGGGGACCCAATCAGCCCCAGCATTTT. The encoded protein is CASSPTRGPNQPQHF. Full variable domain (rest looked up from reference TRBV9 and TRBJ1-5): DSGVTQTPKHLITATGQRVTLRCSPRSGDLSVYWYQQSLDQGLQFLIQYYNGEERAKGNILERFSAQQFPDLHSELNLSSLELGDSALYFCASSPTRGPNQPQHFGDGTRLSIL.

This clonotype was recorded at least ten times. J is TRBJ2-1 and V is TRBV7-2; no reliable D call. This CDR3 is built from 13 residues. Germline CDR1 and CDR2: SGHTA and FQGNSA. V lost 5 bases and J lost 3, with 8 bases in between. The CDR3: CASSPQYYNEQFF. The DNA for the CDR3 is TGTGCCAGCAGCCCGCAATACTACAATGAGCAGTTCTTC.

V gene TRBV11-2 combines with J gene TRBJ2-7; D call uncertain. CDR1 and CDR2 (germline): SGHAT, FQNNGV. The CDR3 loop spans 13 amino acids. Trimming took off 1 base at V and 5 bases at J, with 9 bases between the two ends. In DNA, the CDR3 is TGTGCCAGCAGCTTAGGTTCTGGGCACGAGCAGTACTTC. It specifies CASSLGSGHEQYF.

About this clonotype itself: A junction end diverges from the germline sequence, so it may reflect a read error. CDR3 region: CDSSQHYEQYF. The CDR3 DNA sequence: TGCGACAGCAGCCAACACTACGAGCAGTACTTC. The chain employs TRBV4-1 and TRBJ2-7; unclear D gene. The germline V gene encodes CDR1 MGHRA and CDR2 YSYEKL. There are 11 residues in the CDR3.

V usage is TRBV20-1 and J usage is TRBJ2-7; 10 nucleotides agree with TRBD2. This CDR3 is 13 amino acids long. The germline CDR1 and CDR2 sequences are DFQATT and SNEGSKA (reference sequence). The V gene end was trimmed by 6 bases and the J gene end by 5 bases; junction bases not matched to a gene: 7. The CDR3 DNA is TGCAGTGCCATAAGCGGGGGGGCCAACGAGCAGTACTTC. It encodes CSAISGGANEQYF.

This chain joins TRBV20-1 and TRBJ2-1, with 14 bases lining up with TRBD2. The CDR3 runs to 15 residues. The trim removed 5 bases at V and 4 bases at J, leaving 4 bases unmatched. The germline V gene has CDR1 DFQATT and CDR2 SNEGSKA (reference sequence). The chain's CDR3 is CSAPGLAGVYNEQFF. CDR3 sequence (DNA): TGCAGTGCTCCGGGACTAGCGGGAGTTTACAATGAGCAGTTCTTC.

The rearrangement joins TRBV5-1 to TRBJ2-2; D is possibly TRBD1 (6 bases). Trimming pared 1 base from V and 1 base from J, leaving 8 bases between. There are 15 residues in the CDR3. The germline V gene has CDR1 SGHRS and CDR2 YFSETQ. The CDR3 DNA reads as TGCGCCAGCAGCTTGAGGGACAAGAACACCGGGGAGCTGTTTTTT. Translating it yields CASSLRDKNTGELFF. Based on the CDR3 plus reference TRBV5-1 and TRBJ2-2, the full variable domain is KAGVTQTPRYLIKTRGQQVTLSCSPISGHRSVSWYQQTPGQGLQFLFEYFSETQRNKGNFPGRFSGRQFSNSRSEMNVSTLELGDSALYLCASSLRDKNTGELFFGEGSRLTVL.

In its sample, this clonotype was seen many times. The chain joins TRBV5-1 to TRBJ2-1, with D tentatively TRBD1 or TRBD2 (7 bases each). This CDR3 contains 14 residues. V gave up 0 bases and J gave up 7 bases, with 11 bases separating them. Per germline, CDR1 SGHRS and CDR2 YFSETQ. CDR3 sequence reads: CASSLGQGGNEQFF. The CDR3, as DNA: TGCGCCAGCAGCTTGGGACAGGGAGGGAATGAGCAGTTCTTC.

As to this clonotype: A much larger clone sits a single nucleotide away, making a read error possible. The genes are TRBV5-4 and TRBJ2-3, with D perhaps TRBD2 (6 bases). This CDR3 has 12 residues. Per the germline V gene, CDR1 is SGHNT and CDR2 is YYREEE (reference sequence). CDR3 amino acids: CASSTSTDRQYF. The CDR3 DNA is TGTGCCAGCAGTACTAGCACAGATAGGCAGTATTTT.

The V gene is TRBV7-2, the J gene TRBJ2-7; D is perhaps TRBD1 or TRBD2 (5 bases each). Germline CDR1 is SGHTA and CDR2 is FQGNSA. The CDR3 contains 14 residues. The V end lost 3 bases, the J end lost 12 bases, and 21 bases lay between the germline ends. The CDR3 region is CASSFRGSRDEPYF. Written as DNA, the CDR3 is TGTGCCAGCAGCTTTCGGGGAAGCCGGGACGAACCGTACTTC.

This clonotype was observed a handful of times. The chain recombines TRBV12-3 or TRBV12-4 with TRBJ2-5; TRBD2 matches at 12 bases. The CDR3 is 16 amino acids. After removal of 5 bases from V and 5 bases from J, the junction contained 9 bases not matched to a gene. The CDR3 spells CASSTRLAGESETQYF. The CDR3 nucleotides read TGTGCCAGCAGTACGAGACTAGCGGGAGAATCTGAGACCCAGTACTTC.

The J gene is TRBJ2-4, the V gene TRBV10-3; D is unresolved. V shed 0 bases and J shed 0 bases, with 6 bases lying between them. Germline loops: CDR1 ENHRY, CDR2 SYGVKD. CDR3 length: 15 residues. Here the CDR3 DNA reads TGTGCCATCAGTGAGTCCAGCCTAGCCAAAAACATTCAGTACTTC. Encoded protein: CAISESSLAKNIQYF.

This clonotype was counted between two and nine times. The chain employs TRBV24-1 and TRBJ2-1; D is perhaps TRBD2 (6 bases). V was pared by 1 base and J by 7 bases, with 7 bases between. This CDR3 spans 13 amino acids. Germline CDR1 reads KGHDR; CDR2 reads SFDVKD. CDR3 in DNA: TGTGCCACCAGTGATTTCCTAGCGAATGAGCAGTTCTTC. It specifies CATSDFLANEQFF.

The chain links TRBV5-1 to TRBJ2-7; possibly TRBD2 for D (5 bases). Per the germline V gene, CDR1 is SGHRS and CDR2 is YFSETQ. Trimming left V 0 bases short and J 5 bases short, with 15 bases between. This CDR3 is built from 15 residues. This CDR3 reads CASSLGTVDGDEQYF. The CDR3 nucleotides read TGCGCCAGCAGCTTGGGGACCGTCGACGGGGACGAGCAGTACTTC.

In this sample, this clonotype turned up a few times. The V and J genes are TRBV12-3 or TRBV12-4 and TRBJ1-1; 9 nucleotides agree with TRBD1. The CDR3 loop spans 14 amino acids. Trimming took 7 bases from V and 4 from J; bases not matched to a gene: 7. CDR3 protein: CASIWTGAITEAFF. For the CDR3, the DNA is TGTGCCAGCATCTGGACAGGGGCCATCACTGAAGCTTTCTTT.

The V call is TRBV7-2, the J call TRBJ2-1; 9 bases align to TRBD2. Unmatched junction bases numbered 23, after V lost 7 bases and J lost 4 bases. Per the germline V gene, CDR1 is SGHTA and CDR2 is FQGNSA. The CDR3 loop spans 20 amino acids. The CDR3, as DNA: TGTGCCAGCACCCAGGGGCCTTGGGGGACTAGCAGAGAAACTTACAATGAGCAGTTCTTC. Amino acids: CASTQGPWGTSRETYNEQFF.

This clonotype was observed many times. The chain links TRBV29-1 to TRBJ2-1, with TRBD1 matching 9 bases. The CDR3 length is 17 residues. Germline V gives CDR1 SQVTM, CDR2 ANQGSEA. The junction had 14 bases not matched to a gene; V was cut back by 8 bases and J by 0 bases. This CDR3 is CSLGVQGAGSSYNEQFF. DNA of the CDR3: TGCAGCCTTGGGGTACAGGGGGCAGGGAGCTCCTACAATGAGCAGTTCTTC.

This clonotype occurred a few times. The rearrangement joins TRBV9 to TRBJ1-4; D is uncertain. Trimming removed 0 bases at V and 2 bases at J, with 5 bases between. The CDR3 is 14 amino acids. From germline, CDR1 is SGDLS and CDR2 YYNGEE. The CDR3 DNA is TGTGCCAGCAGCGTAGGGGTGACTAATGAAAAACTGTTTTTT. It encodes CASSVGVTNEKLFF.

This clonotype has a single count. The CDR3 coding sequence is TGTGCCACCGGCGGAACTGGAACCATGAACACTGAAGCTTTCTTT. Translating gives CATGGTGTMNTEAFF. This sequence joins TRBV27 and TRBJ1-1; unclear D gene. The CDR3 is 15 residues long. The V gene's germline CDR1 is MNHEY and CDR2 SMNVEV (reference sequence). Between the trimmed V and J ends, which lost 10 bases and 0 bases, there was a span of 18 bases.

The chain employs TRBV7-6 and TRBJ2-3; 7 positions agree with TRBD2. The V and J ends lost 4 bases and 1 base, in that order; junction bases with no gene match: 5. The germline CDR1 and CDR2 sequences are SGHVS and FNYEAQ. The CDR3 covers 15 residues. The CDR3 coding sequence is TGTGCCAGCAGCTCCTCAGCGGGGCGCACAGATACGCAGTATTTT. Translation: CASSSSAGRTDTQYF.

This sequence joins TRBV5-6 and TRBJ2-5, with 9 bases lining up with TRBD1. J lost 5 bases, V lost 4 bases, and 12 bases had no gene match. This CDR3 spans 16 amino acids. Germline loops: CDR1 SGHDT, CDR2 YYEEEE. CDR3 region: CASSPYVGQGFETQYF. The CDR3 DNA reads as TGTGCCAGCAGCCCATACGTAGGACAGGGGTTCGAGACCCAGTACTTC.

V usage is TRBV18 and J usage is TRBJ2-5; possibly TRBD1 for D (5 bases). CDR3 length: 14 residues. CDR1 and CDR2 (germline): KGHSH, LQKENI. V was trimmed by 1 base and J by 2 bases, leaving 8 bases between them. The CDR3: CASSPRTLQETQYF. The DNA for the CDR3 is TGTGCCAGCTCACCACGGACATTACAAGAGACCCAGTACTTC.